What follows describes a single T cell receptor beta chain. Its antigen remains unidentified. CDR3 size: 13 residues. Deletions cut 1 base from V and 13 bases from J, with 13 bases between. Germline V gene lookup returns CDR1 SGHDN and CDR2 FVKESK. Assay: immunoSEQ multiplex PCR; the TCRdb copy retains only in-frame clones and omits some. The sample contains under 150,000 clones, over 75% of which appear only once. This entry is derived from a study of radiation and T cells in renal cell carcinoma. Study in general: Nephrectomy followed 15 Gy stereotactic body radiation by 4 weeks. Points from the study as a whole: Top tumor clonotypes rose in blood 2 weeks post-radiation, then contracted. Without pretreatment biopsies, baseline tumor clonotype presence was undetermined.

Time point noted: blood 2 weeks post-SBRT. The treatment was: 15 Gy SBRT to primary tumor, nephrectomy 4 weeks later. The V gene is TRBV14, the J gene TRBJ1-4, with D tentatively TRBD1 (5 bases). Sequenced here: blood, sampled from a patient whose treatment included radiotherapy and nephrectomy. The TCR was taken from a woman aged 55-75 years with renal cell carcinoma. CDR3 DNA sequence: TGTGCCAGCAGCCAAGGGTCAGGGAAGGCACTGTTTTTT. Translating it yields CASSQGSGKALFF.